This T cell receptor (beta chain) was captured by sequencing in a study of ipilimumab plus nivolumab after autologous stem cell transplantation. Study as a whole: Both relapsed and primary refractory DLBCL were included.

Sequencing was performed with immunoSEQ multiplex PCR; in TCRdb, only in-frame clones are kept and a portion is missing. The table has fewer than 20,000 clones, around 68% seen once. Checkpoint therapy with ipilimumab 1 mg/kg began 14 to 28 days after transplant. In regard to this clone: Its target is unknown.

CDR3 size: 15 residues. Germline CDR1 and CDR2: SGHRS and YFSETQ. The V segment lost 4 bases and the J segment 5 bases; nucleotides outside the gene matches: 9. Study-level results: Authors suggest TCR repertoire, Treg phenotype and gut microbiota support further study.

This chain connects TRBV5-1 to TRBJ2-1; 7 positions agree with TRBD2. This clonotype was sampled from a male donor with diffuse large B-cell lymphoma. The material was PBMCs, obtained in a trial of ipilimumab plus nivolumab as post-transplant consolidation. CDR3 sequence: CASSPTSANNNEQFF. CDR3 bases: TGCGCCAGCAGCCCTACTAGCGCGAATAACAATGAGCAGTTCTTC.